The 14 T cell receptor beta chains presented below share a single source sample, sequenced in a study of neurological immune-mediated disorders. TCRdb redid the calling of the 5' RACE reads with MiXCR, one entry per CDR3 protein. Here the sample spans 39,000 or so distinct CDR3 sequences, more than 4.5% being singletons. The sequencing sample was made of CD4+ T cells from blood. The receptor source for this set is a man between 18 and 35 years old in good health.

This clonotype has at least ten counts. V gene TRBV20-1 combines with J gene TRBJ2-1; TRBD2 matches 10 bases. Trimming took 2 bases from V and 5 from J; bases not matched to a gene: 12. This CDR3 has 17 residues. The V gene's germline CDR1 is DFQATT and CDR2 SNEGSKA (reference sequence). In nucleotides, the CDR3 is TGCAGTGCTAGATTACTAGCGGGGACGCCCATACACAATGAGCAGTTCTTC. Translating it yields CSARLLAGTPIHNEQFF.

This clonotype has at least ten counts. The chain is built from TRBV4-1 and TRBJ2-1; 7 nucleotides line up with TRBD1. This CDR3 is built from 18 residues. V lost 1 base to trimming and J lost 9 bases; unmatched junction nucleotides: 18. From germline, CDR1 is MGHRA and CDR2 YSYEKL. The CDR3 DNA follows: TGCGCCAGCAGCCAAGGCTTACAGGGGACGCGCCAAACCCGTGAGCAGTTCTTC. It yields the protein CASSQGLQGTRQTREQFF.

This clonotype was detected ten times or more. The CDR3 sequence is CASAPGPVLYNEQFF. The CDR3 DNA reads as TGTGCCAGCGCCCCAGGACCCGTACTCTACAATGAGCAGTTCTTC. The rearrangement joins TRBV6-4 to TRBJ2-1; unclear D gene. The germline gives CDR1 MRHNA, CDR2 SNTAGT. CDR3 length: 15 residues. V gave up 8 bases and J gave up 3 bases, with 17 bases separating them.

This clonotype was detected many times. The chain employs TRBV12-3 or TRBV12-4 and TRBJ2-1, with TRBD1 identical over 9 bases. J lost 8 bases, V lost 6 bases, and 5 bases had no gene match. The CDR3 totals 13 residues. The CDR3 spells CASRITGGDEQFF. For the CDR3, the DNA is TGTGCCAGCAGGATAACAGGGGGCGATGAGCAGTTCTTC.

This clonotype was picked up many times. The V and J genes are TRBV5-1 and TRBJ2-1, with 9 bases lining up with TRBD2. J was trimmed by 7 bases and V by 0 bases; bases with no gene match: 11. This CDR3 comprises 17 residues. Germline V gene data show CDR1 as SGHRS and CDR2 as YFSETQ. This CDR3 reads CASSLASGAIQGNEQFF. CDR3 nucleotides: TGCGCCAGCAGCTTGGCTAGCGGGGCCATCCAGGGAAATGAGCAGTTCTTC.

In its sample, this clonotype was seen many times. Since a much larger clone is just one base distant, this may be a read error. The chain is built from TRBV9 and TRBJ2-5, with 7 bases that match TRBD2. The germline CDR1 and CDR2 sequences are SGDLS and YYNGEE. This CDR3 spans 14 amino acids. The CDR3 is CVSSSSGAEKTQYF. The DNA of the CDR3 is TGTGTCAGCAGCTCAAGCGGGGCCGAGAAGACCCAGTACTTC.

This clonotype has a count of ten or more. The genes are TRBV5-1 and TRBJ2-5; 9 bases line up with TRBD1. This CDR3 is 15 amino acids long. With 4 bases clipped from V and 2 bases from J, the junction kept 6 bases outside the gene matches. CDR1 and CDR2 (germline): SGHRS, YFSETQ. CDR3: CASSTTGGGQETQYF. The CDR3 DNA sequence: TGCGCCAGCAGCACCACAGGGGGCGGGCAAGAGACCCAGTACTTC.

This clonotype came up many times. The genes are TRBV20-1 and TRBJ1-5; D gene unclear. The germline V gene has CDR1 DFQATT and CDR2 SNEGSKA (reference sequence). Between the trimmed V and J ends, which lost 4 bases and 0 bases, there was a span of 13 bases. This CDR3 contains 15 residues. CDR3 region: CSANNPRNSNQPQHF. Here the CDR3 DNA reads TGCAGTGCTAATAATCCCCGGAATAGCAATCAGCCCCAGCATTTT.

This clonotype was detected many times. The gene calls are TRBV27 and TRBJ1-1; D perhaps matches TRBD1 (5 bases). The CDR3 runs to 14 residues. V lost 2 bases and J lost 2, with 9 bases in between. Germline V gene lookup returns CDR1 MNHEY and CDR2 SMNVEV (reference sequence). CDR3 residues: CASSLGGYNTEAFF. Written as DNA, the CDR3 is TGTGCCAGCAGTTTAGGGGGGTACAACACTGAAGCTTTCTTT.

This clonotype appeared many times. This chain links TRBV7-9 with TRBJ1-1; D remains unclear. V shed 7 bases and J shed 2 bases, with 17 bases lying between them. Germline V CDR1 and CDR2: SEHNR, FQNEAQ (reference sequence). This CDR3 comprises 15 residues. The CDR3 loop is CASTRLKGSNTEAFF. The DNA for the CDR3 is TGTGCCAGCACTCGACTTAAGGGTTCCAACACTGAAGCTTTCTTT.

This clonotype was detected many times. The CDR3 region is CAISEGQGVVNEQFF. CDR3 bases: TGTGCCATCAGTGAAGGGCAGGGTGTGGTGAATGAGCAGTTCTTC. The V and J genes are TRBV10-3 and TRBJ2-1; D perhaps matches TRBD1 (5 bases). Trimming shortened V by 3 bases and J by 7 bases, and 16 bases separated the two germline ends. Germline values: CDR1 ENHRY, CDR2 SYGVKD. The CDR3 runs 15 residues.

This clonotype was seen at least ten times. The rearrangement links TRBV5-6 to TRBJ2-2; possibly TRBD1 or TRBD2 for D (5 bases each). V was pared by 2 bases and J by 1 base, with 12 bases between. CDR3 length: 16 residues. Germline V gene lookup returns CDR1 SGHDT and CDR2 YYEEEE. In nucleotides, the CDR3 is TGTGCCAGCAGCTTCGACTGGGACGTGAACACCGGGGAGCTGTTTTTT. Amino acids: CASSFDWDVNTGELFF. Filled out from reference TRBV5-6 and TRBJ2-2, the complete variable domain reads DAGVTQSPTHLIKTRGQQVTLRCSPKSGHDTVSWYQQALGQGPQFIFQYYEEEERQRGNFPDRFSGHQFPNYSSELNVNALLLGDSALYLCASSFDWDVNTGELFFGEGSRLTVL.

CDR3 region: CASSLPRQGGNTIYF. As DNA, the CDR3 is TGCGCCAGCAGCTTGCCTCGACAGGGGGGAAACACCATATATTTT. J is TRBJ1-3 and V is TRBV5-1, with 8 positions matching TRBD1. Germline V lookup: CDR1 SGHRS, CDR2 YFSETQ. Unmatched junction bases numbered 4, after V lost 1 base and J lost 4 bases. This CDR3 has 15 residues.

This clonotype was picked up many times. The chain recombines TRBV7-9 with TRBJ1-2; TRBD1 matches 7 bases. The CDR3 consists of 16 residues. Germline V gene sequence: CDR1 SEHNR, CDR2 FQNEAQ (reference sequence). V lost 5 bases, J lost 0 bases, and 9 bases stayed unmatched. CDR3 in DNA: TGTGCCAGCAGCATCCGACAGGGCACTACTAACTATGGCTACACCTTC. As protein: CASSIRQGTTNYGYTF.